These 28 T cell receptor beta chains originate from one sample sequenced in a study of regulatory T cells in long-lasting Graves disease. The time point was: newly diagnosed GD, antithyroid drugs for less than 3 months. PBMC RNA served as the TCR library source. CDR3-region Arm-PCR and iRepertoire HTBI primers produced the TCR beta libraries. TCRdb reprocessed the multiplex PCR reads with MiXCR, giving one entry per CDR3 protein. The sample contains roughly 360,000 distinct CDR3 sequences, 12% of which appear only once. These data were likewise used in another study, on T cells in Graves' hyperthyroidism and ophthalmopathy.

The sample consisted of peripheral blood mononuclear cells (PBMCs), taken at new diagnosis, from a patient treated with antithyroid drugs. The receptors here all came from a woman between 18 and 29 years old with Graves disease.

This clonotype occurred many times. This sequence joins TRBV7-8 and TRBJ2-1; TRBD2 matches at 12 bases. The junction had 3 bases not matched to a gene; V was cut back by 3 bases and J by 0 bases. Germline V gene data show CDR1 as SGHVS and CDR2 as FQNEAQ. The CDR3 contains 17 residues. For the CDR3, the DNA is TGTGCCAGCAGCTTTCCGACTAGCGGGAGCTCCTACAATGAGCAGTTCTTC. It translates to CASSFPTSGSSYNEQFF.

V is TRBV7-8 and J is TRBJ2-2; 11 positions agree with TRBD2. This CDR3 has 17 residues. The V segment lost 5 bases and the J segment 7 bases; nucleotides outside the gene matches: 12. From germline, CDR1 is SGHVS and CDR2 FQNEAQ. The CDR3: CASSTPTSGRIIGELFF. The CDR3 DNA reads TGTGCCAGCAGCACCCCCACTAGCGGGAGAATTATCGGGGAGCTGTTTTTT.

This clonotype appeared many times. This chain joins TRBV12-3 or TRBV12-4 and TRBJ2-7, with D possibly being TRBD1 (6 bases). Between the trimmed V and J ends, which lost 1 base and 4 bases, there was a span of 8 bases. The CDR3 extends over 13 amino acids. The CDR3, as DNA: TGTGCCAGCAGTTTAGGACAGGAGTACGAGCAGTACTTC. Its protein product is CASSLGQEYEQYF.

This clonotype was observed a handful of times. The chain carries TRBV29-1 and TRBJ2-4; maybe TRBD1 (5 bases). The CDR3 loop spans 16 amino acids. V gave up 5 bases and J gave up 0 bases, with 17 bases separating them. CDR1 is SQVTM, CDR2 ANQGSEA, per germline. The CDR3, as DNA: TGCAGCGTTCTAAGGGGTGAGAAGTTAGCCAAAAACATTCAGTACTTC. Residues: CSVLRGEKLAKNIQYF.

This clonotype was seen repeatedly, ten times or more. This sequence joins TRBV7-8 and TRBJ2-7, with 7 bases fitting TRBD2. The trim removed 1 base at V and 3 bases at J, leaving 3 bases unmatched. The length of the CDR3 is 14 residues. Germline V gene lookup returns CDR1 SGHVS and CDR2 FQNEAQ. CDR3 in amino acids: CASSLGRERYEQYF. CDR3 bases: TGTGCCAGCAGCTTAGGGCGGGAGCGCTACGAGCAGTACTTC.

Here the CDR3 reads CATRVGGGSSYEQYF. DNA for the CDR3: TGTGCCACCAGAGTTGGCGGGGGAAGCTCCTACGAGCAGTACTTC. The V call is TRBV15, the J call TRBJ2-7, with TRBD2 identical over 7 bases. Per the germline V gene, CDR1 is LNHNV and CDR2 is YYDKDF (reference sequence). The CDR3 runs 15 residues. V dropped 6 bases and J dropped 0; count of bases not matched to a gene: 8.

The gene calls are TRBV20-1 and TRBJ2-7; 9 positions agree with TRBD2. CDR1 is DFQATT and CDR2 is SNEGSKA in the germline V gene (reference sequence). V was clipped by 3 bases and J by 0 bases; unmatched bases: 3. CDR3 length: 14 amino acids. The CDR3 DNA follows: TGCAGTGCTAGCCCTAGCGGGATCTCCTACGAGCAGTACTTC. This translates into CSASPSGISYEQYF.

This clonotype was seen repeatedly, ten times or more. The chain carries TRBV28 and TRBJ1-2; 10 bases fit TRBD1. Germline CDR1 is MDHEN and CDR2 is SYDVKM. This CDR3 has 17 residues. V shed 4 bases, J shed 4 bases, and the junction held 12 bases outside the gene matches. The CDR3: CASSSPTGTGVGYGYTF. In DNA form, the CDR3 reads TGTGCCAGCAGTTCACCCACCGGGACAGGGGTCGGCTATGGCTACACCTTC.

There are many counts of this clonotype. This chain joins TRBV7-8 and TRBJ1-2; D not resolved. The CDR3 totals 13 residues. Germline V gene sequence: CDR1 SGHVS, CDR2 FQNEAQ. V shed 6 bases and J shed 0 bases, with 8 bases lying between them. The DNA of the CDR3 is TGTGCCAGCAGTTCCGGGACTAACTATGGCTACACCTTC. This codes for CASSSGTNYGYTF.

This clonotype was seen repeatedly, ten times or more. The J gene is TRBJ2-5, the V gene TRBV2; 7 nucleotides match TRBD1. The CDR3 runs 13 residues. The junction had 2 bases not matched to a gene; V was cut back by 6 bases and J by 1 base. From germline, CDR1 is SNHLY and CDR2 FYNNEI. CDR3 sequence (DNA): TGTGCCAGCAGCGGGGACAGCCAAGAGACCCAGTACTTC. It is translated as CASSGDSQETQYF. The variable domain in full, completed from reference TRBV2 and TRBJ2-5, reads EPEVTQTPSHQVTQMGQEVILRCVPISNHLYFYWYRQILGQKVEFLVSFYNNEISEKSEIFDDQFSVERPDGSNFTLKIRSTKLEDSAMYFCASSGDSQETQYFGPGTRLLVL.

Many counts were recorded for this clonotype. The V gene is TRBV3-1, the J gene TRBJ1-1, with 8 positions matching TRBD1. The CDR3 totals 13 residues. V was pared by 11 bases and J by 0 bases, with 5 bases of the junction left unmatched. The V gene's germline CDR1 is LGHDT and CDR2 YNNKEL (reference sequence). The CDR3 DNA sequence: TGTGCCGCGAGACAGGGGATGAACACTGAAGCTTTCTTT. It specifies CAARQGMNTEAFF.

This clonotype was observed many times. The CDR3 region has the DNA TGTGCCAGCAGTTTAGGACCCTCCCGAGCTTTCTTT. Its translation: CASSLGPSRAFF. This rearrangement joins TRBV12-3 or TRBV12-4 to TRBJ1-1; D remains unclear. CDR3 length equals 12 residues. The V end lost 1 base, the J end lost 10 bases, and 10 bases lay between the germline ends.

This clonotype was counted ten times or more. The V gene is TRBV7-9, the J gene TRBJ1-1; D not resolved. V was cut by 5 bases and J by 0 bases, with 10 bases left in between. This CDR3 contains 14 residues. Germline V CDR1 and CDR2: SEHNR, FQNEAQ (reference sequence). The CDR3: CASSRGWVNTEAFF. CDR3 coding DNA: TGTGCCAGCAGCCGAGGGTGGGTGAACACTGAAGCTTTCTTT.

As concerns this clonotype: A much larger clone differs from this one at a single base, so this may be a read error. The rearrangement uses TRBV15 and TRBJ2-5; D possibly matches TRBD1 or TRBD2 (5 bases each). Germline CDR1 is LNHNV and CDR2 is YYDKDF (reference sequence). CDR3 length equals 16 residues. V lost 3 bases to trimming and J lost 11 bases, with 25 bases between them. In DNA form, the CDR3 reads TGTGCCACCAGCAGCCCGTGGGGGTACCGCTACAATGAGCAGTACTTC. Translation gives CATSSPWGYRYNEQYF.

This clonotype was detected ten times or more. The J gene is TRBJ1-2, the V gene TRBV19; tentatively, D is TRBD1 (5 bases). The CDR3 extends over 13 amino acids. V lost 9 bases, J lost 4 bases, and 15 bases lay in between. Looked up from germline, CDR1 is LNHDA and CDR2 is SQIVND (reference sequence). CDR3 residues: CASTRGIGYGYTF. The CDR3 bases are TGTGCCAGCACTAGGGGCATCGGCTATGGCTACACCTTC.

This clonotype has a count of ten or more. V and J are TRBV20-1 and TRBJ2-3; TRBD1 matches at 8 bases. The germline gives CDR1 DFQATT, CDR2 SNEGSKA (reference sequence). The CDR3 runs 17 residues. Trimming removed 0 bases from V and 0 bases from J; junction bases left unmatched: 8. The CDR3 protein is CSARDWNNRGSTDTQYF. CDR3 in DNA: TGCAGTGCTAGAGATTGGAACAACAGGGGGAGCACAGATACGCAGTATTTT.

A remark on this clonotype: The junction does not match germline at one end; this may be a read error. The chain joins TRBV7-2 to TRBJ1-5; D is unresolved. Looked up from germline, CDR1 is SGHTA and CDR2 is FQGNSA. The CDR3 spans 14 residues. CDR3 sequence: CASSAGSGNRPQHF. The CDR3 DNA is TGTGCCAGCAGCGCCGGAAGCGGCAATCGGCCCCAGCATTTT.

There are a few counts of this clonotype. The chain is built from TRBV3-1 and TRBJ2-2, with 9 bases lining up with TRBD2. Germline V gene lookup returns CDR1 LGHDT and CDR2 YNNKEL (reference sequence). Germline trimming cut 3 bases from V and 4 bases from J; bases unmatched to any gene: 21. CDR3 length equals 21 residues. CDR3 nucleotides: TGTGCCAGCAGCCATGAGGTGCGTGGCGGGAGGGCCACGGGGAGCACCGGGGAGCTGTTTTTT. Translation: CASSHEVRGGRATGSTGELFF.

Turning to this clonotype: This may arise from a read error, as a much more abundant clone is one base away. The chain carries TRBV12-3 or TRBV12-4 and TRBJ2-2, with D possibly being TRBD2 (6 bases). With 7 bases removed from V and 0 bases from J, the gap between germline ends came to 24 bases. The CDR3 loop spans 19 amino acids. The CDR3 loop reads CASKGRGPLGWANTGELFF. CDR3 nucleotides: TGTGCCAGCAAGGGGCGGGGACCCCTCGGTTGGGCGAACACCGGGGAGCTGTTTTTT.

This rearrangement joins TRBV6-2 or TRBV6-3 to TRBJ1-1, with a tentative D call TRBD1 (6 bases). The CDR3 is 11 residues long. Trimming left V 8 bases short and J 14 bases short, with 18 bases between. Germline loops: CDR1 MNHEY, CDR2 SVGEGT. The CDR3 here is CASGGDITAFF. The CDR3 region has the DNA TGTGCCAGCGGGGGGGACATAACGGCGTTCTTT.

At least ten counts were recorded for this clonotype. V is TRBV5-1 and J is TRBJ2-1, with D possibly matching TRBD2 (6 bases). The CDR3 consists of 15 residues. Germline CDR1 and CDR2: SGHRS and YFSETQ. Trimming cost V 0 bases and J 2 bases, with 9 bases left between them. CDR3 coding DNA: TGCGCCAGCAGCTTGGAGGGGAGGACCTACAATGAGCAGTTCTTC. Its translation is CASSLEGRTYNEQFF.

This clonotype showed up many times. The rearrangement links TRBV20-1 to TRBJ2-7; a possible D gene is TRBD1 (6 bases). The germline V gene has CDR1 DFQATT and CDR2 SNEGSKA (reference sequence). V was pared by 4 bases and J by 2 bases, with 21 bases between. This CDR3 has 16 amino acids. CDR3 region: CSATIPVGQRTYEQYF. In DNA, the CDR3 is TGCAGTGCTACCATACCCGTCGGACAGAGAACCTACGAGCAGTACTTC.

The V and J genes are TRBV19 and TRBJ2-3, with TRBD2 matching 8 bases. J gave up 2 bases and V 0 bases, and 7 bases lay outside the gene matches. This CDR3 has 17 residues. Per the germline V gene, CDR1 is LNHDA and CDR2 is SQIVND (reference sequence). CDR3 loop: CASSIDDSGDNTDTQYF. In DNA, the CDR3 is TGTGCCAGTAGTATAGACGATAGCGGGGACAACACAGATACGCAGTATTTT.

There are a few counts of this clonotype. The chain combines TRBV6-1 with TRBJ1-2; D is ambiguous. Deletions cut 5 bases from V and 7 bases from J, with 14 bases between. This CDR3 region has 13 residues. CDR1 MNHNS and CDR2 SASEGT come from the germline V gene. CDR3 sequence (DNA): TGTGCCAGCAGTACCGACGGTCCGGGTGGCTACACCTTC. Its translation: CASSTDGPGGYTF.

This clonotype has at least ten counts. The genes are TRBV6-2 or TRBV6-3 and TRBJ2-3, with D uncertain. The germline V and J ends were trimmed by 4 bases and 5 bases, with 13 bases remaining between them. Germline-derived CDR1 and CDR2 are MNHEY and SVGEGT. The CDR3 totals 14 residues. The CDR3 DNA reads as TGTGCCAGCAGTTCCTTGGTTGTGGGAGATACGCAGTATTTT. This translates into CASSSLVVGDTQYF.

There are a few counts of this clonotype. The CDR3 bases are TGCGCCAGCAGCCAAGAACTAGCCAATGAGCAGTTCTTC. This translates into CASSQELANEQFF. The chain links TRBV4-3 to TRBJ2-1; possibly TRBD2 for D (6 bases). There are 13 residues in the CDR3. CDR1 is LGHNA, CDR2 YSLEER, per germline. Trimming took 0 bases from V and 6 from J, leaving 6 bases between them.

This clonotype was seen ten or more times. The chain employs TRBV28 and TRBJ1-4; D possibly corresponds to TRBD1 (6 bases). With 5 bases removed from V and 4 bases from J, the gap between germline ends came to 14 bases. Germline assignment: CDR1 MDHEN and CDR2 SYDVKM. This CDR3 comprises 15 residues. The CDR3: CASSPRGLVNEKLFF. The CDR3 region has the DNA TGTGCCAGCAGTCCGCGGGGGCTAGTTAATGAAAAACTGTTTTTT.

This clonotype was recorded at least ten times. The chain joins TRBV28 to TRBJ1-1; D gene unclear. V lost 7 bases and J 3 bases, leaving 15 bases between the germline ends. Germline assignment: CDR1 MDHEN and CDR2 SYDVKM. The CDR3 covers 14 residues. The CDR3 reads CASINSAGYTEAFF. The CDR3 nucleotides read TGTGCCAGCATTAACTCGGCGGGGTACACTGAAGCTTTCTTT.